The present T cell receptor beta chain was sequenced within a study of blood T cell repertoires in COVID-19. Whole-study context: The United States, Italy and Spain provided the acute and convalescent COVID-19 samples. Nucleic acid was either cDNA or gDNA, and it came from T cells, B-cell-depleted T cells, or PBMCs.

Using immunoSEQ multiplex PCR, the repertoire was profiled, and TCRdb retains in-frame clones only, with some absent. The profile shows hundreds of thousands of clones, roughly 88% of them singletons. Germline V gene lookup returns CDR1 MNHEY and CDR2 SVGAGI. The junction had 3 bases not matched to a gene; V was cut back by 0 bases and J by 5 bases. CDR3 size: 14 residues. The sequenced sample was peripheral blood. The genes are TRBV6-5 and TRBJ1-2; 7 bases are shared with TRBD1. The receptor was isolated from a woman in her twenties or thirties with active or convalescent COVID-19. In DNA, the CDR3 is TGTGCCAGCAGTTACTCTGCGACAGGGTATGGCTACACCTTC. Translated: CASSYSATGYGYTF.